A single sample is the source of the 31 T cell receptor beta chains below, sequenced in a study of T cells in narcolepsy. The method was immunoSEQ multiplex PCR; TCRdb's version includes in-frame clones alone and lacks a portion of them. The sample has some 15,000 clones, 85% seen once. Sample: memory (CD45RA-) CD4+ T cells from blood. Source of these receptors: a human donor in good health.

This chain joins TRBV10-3 and TRBJ1-1; no reliable D call. Germline V CDR1 and CDR2: ENHRY, SYGVKD. This CDR3 region has 13 residues. V lost 2 bases and J lost 1, with 5 bases in between. The CDR3 DNA reads TGTGCCATCAGTGAGGGCAAGAACACTGAAGCTTTCTTT. Its translation: CAISEGKNTEAFF.

This clone was detected only once. DNA for the CDR3: TGCGCCAGCAGCTCCGCGTCAGGGCTGGAGGAGACCCAGTACTTC. Translating it yields CASSSASGLEETQYF. The chain employs TRBV5-1 and TRBJ2-5, with a possible D match to TRBD1 (5 bases). The CDR3 runs to 15 residues. The V and J ends lost 3 bases and 5 bases respectively, with 17 bases between them. Germline V CDR1 and CDR2: SGHRS, YFSETQ. Based on the CDR3 plus reference TRBV5-1 and TRBJ2-5, the full variable domain is KAGVTQTPRYLIKTRGQQVTLSCSPISGHRSVSWYQQTPGQGLQFLFEYFSETQRNKGNFPGRFSGRQFSNSRSEMNVSTLELGDSALYLCASSSASGLEETQYFGPGTRLLVL.

V is TRBV7-2 and J is TRBJ2-1; a weak D match, TRBD2 (5 bases). V dropped 5 bases and J dropped 3 bases, with 14 bases sitting between them. This CDR3 is 15 amino acids long. Germline CDR1 reads SGHTA; CDR2 reads FQGNSA. CDR3 loop: CASSNSGTDYNEQFF. CDR3 nucleotides: TGTGCCAGCAGCAACAGCGGAACAGACTACAATGAGCAGTTCTTC. Full variable domain (outside the CDR3, taken from reference TRBV7-2 and TRBJ2-1): GAGVSQSPSNKVTEKGKDVELRCDPISGHTALYWYRQSLGQGLEFLIYFQGNSAPDKSGLPSDRFSAERTGGSVSTLTIQRTQQEDSAVYLCASSNSGTDYNEQFFGPGTRLTVL.

This chain connects TRBV7-2 to TRBJ2-7; 10 bases are a match to TRBD2. The V segment lost 4 bases and the J segment 1 base; nucleotides outside the gene matches: 7. The CDR3 spans 16 residues. Looked up from germline, CDR1 is SGHTA and CDR2 is FQGNSA. CDR3 DNA sequence: TGTGCCAGCAGCTCTATGCGGACTAGCGGATCCTACGAGCAGTACTTC. Its protein product is CASSSMRTSGSYEQYF.

This chain joins TRBV11-2 and TRBJ2-7; no definite D call. The V and J ends lost 5 bases and 4 bases respectively, with 18 bases between them. The germline V gene encodes CDR1 SGHAT and CDR2 FQNNGV. This CDR3 has 15 amino acids. The chain's CDR3 is CASSPDRGRAYEQYF. The CDR3 coding sequence is TGTGCCAGCAGCCCTGACCGCGGCAGAGCGTACGAGCAGTACTTC.

V usage is TRBV18 and J usage is TRBJ1-2; no reliable D call. The V end lost 2 bases, the J end lost 0 bases, and 10 bases lay between the germline ends. The CDR3 sequence is 15 residues long. Looked up from germline, CDR1 is KGHSH and CDR2 is LQKENI. CDR3 sequence (DNA): TGTGCCAGCTCACCAAGACCCCCCCCTAACTATGGCTACACCTTC. Its translation is CASSPRPPPNYGYTF. Combining the CDR3 with reference TRBV18 and TRBJ1-2 gives the whole variable domain NAGVMQNPRHLVRRRGQEARLRCSPMKGHSHVYWYRQLPEEGLKFMVYLQKENIIDESGMPKERFSAEFPKEGPSILRIQQVVRGDSAAYFCASSPRPPPNYGYTFGSGTRLTVV.

The chain uses TRBV30 and TRBJ1-4; unclear D gene. This CDR3 is built from 13 residues. Germline CDR1 and CDR2: GTSNPN and SVGIG (reference sequence). Trimming removed 2 bases from V and 5 bases from J, with 9 bases in between. The CDR3 DNA is TGTGCCTGGAGTTATCGTTCGAATGAAAAACTGTTTTTT. This codes for CAWSYRSNEKLFF. The whole variable domain, remainder taken from reference TRBV30 and TRBJ1-4, is SQTIHQWPATLVQPVGSPLSLECTVEGTSNPNLYWYRQAAGRGLQLLFYSVGIGQISSEVPQNLSASRPQDRQFILSSKKLLLSDSGFYLCAWSYRSNEKLFFGSGTQLSVL.

The chain joins TRBV9 to TRBJ2-3, with D tentatively TRBD1 (6 bases). Germline V gene sequence: CDR1 SGDLS, CDR2 YYNGEE. This CDR3 is built from 15 residues. V dropped 0 bases and J dropped 0 bases, with 8 bases sitting between them. The CDR3 sequence is CASSVDRASTDTQYF. The CDR3 DNA reads TGTGCCAGCAGCGTAGACAGGGCTAGCACAGATACGCAGTATTTT.

This clone was counted a single time. The rearrangement uses TRBV2 and TRBJ1-5; TRBD1 matches 7 bases. The CDR3 runs to 15 residues. Germline trimming cut 4 bases from V and 3 bases from J; bases unmatched to any gene: 6. Germline CDR1 and CDR2: SNHLY and FYNNEI. The DNA for the CDR3 is TGTGCCAGCAGTGGGGGGACAGTCCTCAATCAGCCCCAGCATTTT. Translation gives CASSGGTVLNQPQHF.

This clone has a single count. This chain uses TRBV18 with TRBJ2-5; D is perhaps TRBD2 (7 bases). Looked up from germline, CDR1 is KGHSH and CDR2 is LQKENI. Trimming left V 3 bases short and J 0 bases short, with 14 bases between. The CDR3 spans 16 residues. CDR3 region: CASSPLGGANQETQYF. The CDR3 DNA follows: TGTGCCAGCTCACCTTTGGGGGGGGCCAACCAAGAGACCCAGTACTTC.

The genes are TRBV6-5 and TRBJ1-2; possible D gene TRBD1, 6 bases. In germline, CDR1 is MNHEY, CDR2 SVGAGI. The ends were cut back, 6 bases at V and 4 bases at J, with 18 bases in the middle. CDR3 size: 15 residues. CDR3 loop: CASRQGWGVSYGYTF. The CDR3 DNA is TGTGCCAGCAGGCAGGGGTGGGGGGTTAGCTATGGCTACACCTTC.

This chain links TRBV6-6 with TRBJ2-5; 11 bases are shared with TRBD2. Germline CDR1 is MNHNY and CDR2 is SVGAGI (reference sequence). V was clipped by 5 bases and J by 0 bases; unmatched bases: 5. This CDR3 spans 16 amino acids. CDR3 in DNA: TGTGCCAGCAGTCCTCTAGCGGGGGGAAACCAAGAGACCCAGTACTTC. Encoded protein: CASSPLAGGNQETQYF.

This clone was observed a single time. CDR3 amino acids: CASSTVVSYNEQFF. CDR3 bases: TGTGCCAGCAGCACAGTGGTCTCCTACAATGAGCAGTTCTTC. The V and J genes are TRBV9 and TRBJ2-1; D is uncertain. V lost 4 bases, J lost 0 bases, and 8 bases lay in between. Germline V CDR1 and CDR2: SGDLS, YYNGEE. The CDR3 is made up of 14 amino acids.

The rearrangement links TRBV19 to TRBJ1-6; 10 bases map to TRBD1. In germline, CDR1 is LNHDA, CDR2 SQIVND (reference sequence). This CDR3 spans 14 amino acids. V trimming: 3 bases; J trimming: 9 bases; junction bases outside the gene matches: 2. The CDR3, as DNA: TGTGCCAGTAGTATGACAGGGGGCGTTTCACCCCTCCACTTT. This gives the protein CASSMTGGVSPLHF.

This sequence joins TRBV7-2 and TRBJ1-6; D ambiguous. The CDR3 sequence is 15 residues long. Germline CDR1 SGHTA, CDR2 FQGNSA. The V end was cut by 1 base, the J end by 9 bases, with 13 bases between. The CDR3 spells CASSLEAFGTSPLHF. For the CDR3, the DNA is TGTGCCAGCAGCTTAGAGGCATTCGGTACTTCACCCCTCCACTTT.

J is TRBJ1-6 and V is TRBV18; TRBD1 agrees at 7 bases. Unmatched junction bases numbered 14, after V lost 6 bases and J lost 9 bases. The germline V gene has CDR1 KGHSH and CDR2 LQKENI. The CDR3 is made up of 16 amino acids. This chain's CDR3 is CASSREQGPQGSPLHF. The CDR3, as DNA: TGTGCCAGCTCTCGGGAACAGGGGCCCCAGGGTTCACCCCTCCACTTT.

This chain connects TRBV4-2 to TRBJ2-1; 9 nucleotides align to TRBD2. Trimming took 0 bases from V and 7 from J; bases not matched to a gene: 19. The CDR3 is made up of 20 amino acids. Germline V lookup: CDR1 LGHNA, CDR2 YNFKEQ. CDR3 protein: CASSQDWNSGSQGRMNEQFF. DNA for the CDR3: TGTGCCAGCAGCCAAGATTGGAATAGCGGGAGCCAAGGGAGGATGAATGAGCAGTTCTTC.

This clone was seen only once. This sequence joins TRBV19 and TRBJ2-2; 11 bases match TRBD2. J was trimmed by 6 bases and V by 5 bases; bases with no gene match: 5. This CDR3 spans 15 amino acids. CDR1 is LNHDA, CDR2 SQIVND, per germline (reference sequence). The CDR3 region is CASSQLAGGPGELFF. Written as DNA, the CDR3 is TGTGCCAGTAGTCAGCTAGCGGGAGGTCCCGGGGAGCTGTTTTTT.

The chain recombines TRBV6-1 with TRBJ2-7; possibly TRBD1 for D (5 bases). Per germline, CDR1 MNHNS and CDR2 SASEGT. Trimming took 5 bases from V and 3 from J, leaving 11 bases between them. This CDR3 is 13 amino acids long. CDR3 sequence (DNA): TGTGCCAGCAGTCACGGACAAGTCTACGAGCAGTACTTC. The encoded protein is CASSHGQVYEQYF.

The rearrangement joins TRBV12-5 to TRBJ2-5, with D perhaps matching TRBD1 (6 bases). The ends were cut back, 5 bases at V and 2 bases at J, with 24 bases in the middle. Per the germline V gene, CDR1 is LGHNT and CDR2 is FRNRAP. The CDR3 contains 18 residues. The CDR3 is CASGASQDGTIAQETQYF. Written as DNA, the CDR3 is TGTGCTAGTGGTGCCTCCCAGGACGGGACAATAGCACAAGAGACCCAGTACTTC.

The chain is built from TRBV5-1 and TRBJ2-1; no definite D call. The CDR3 loop spans 14 amino acids. V shed 2 bases and J shed 2 bases, with 8 bases lying between them. Germline assignment: CDR1 SGHRS and CDR2 YFSETQ. The CDR3 reads CASSFEFPYNEQFF. Written as DNA, the CDR3 is TGCGCCAGCAGCTTCGAATTCCCCTACAATGAGCAGTTCTTC.

The chain joins TRBV18 to TRBJ2-5; the D gene is possibly TRBD2 (5 bases). In germline, CDR1 is KGHSH, CDR2 LQKENI. Trimming left V 2 bases short and J 11 bases short, with 15 bases between. The CDR3 runs 13 residues. This CDR3 reads CASSPASRAEQYF. The CDR3 nucleotides read TGTGCCAGCTCACCAGCCTCCCGAGCGGAACAGTACTTC.

The V gene is TRBV6-1, the J gene TRBJ2-1; D is unclear. The CDR3 runs to 11 residues. Germline CDR1 MNHNS, CDR2 SASEGT. Trimming took off 6 bases at V and 7 bases at J, with 7 bases between the two ends. The CDR3 DNA sequence: TGTGCCAGCAGGGGCCTGAATGAGCAGTTCTTC. This encodes CASRGLNEQFF.

This clone was counted once. The chain has TRBV4-3 and TRBJ2-3; D unclear. CDR1 and CDR2 from the germline V gene are LGHNA and YSLEER. The CDR3 is 16 amino acids. The V end lost 0 bases, the J end lost 6 bases, and 16 bases lay between the germline ends. CDR3 in DNA: TGCGCCAGCAGCCAAGATATCCAGCCTGTTCTGGATACGCAGTATTTT. Protein product: CASSQDIQPVLDTQYF.

This rearrangement joins TRBV6-5 to TRBJ1-1; D not certain. Trimming removed 6 bases at V and 0 bases at J, with 8 bases between. The CDR3 loop spans 13 amino acids. The germline gives CDR1 MNHEY, CDR2 SVGAGI. This CDR3 is CASREGLNTEAFF. As DNA, the CDR3 is TGTGCCAGCAGGGAGGGCCTGAACACTGAAGCTTTCTTT.

The chain links TRBV6-1 to TRBJ2-5; tentative D call: TRBD1 (10 bases). CDR3 length: 18 amino acids. Germline V lookup: CDR1 MNHNS, CDR2 SASEGT. Trimming took off 1 base at V and 1 base at J, with 19 bases between the two ends. In DNA, the CDR3 is TGTGCCAGCAGTGAAGGACAGGGGGCGGGGGGGCGCCAAGAGACCCAGTACTTC. Protein: CASSEGQGAGGRQETQYF.

V is TRBV18 and J is TRBJ2-4, with TRBD2 matching over 9 bases. Germline V gene data show CDR1 as KGHSH and CDR2 as LQKENI. V lost 3 bases and J lost 8; bases outside the gene matches: 17. This CDR3 has 18 residues. CDR3 nucleotides: TGTGCCAGCTCACCGCGGGTGTTGGCGGGAGGGCGCGAAGACATTCAGTACTTC. Its protein is CASSPRVLAGGREDIQYF.

This chain links TRBV30 with TRBJ2-3; TRBD2 aligns across 7 bases. This CDR3 spans 18 amino acids. Germline V CDR1 and CDR2: GTSNPN, SVGIG (reference sequence). V was clipped by 0 bases and J by 6 bases; unmatched bases: 18. This CDR3 is CAWSVGLVQGGPSDTQYF. The CDR3 DNA reads as TGTGCCTGGAGTGTCGGGCTTGTCCAGGGAGGGCCCTCGGATACGCAGTATTTT.

V usage is TRBV25-1 and J usage is TRBJ1-3; 8 bases agree with TRBD1. The V segment lost 5 bases and the J segment 8 bases; nucleotides outside the gene matches: 8. This CDR3 has 14 amino acids. Germline V gives CDR1 MGHDK, CDR2 SYGVNS. In DNA, the CDR3 is TGTGCCAGCAGTCTCCAGGGGGCGAGGGACACCATATATTTT. Protein sequence: CASSLQGARDTIYF.

J is TRBJ2-3 and V is TRBV7-2; 12 bases match TRBD2. Looked up from germline, CDR1 is SGHTA and CDR2 is FQGNSA. The CDR3 spans 16 residues. The J segment lost 6 bases and the V segment lost 5 bases, leaving 9 bases of the junction unmatched. For the CDR3, the DNA is TGTGCCAGCAGCCTCTCGGGACTAGCGGGTGGTGATACGCAGTATTTT. As protein: CASSLSGLAGGDTQYF.

This clone was seen more than once but under ten times. The chain is built from TRBV6-1 and TRBJ1-4; TRBD1 is a possible D gene (5 bases). Germline-derived CDR1 and CDR2 are MNHNS and SASEGT. Deletions cut 6 bases from V and 7 bases from J, with 15 bases between. The CDR3 has 14 amino acids. CDR3 DNA: TGTGCCAGCAGCCGCAGGGCTTTGGGTGAAAAACTGTTTTTT. Encoded protein: CASSRRALGEKLFF.